A selection of T cell receptor beta chains follows, all from one sample in a study of shared clonotypes between healthy human individuals. The protocol was immunoSEQ multiplex PCR, while the TCRdb copy is restricted to in-frame clones and leaves out a portion. The sample yields about 2.1 million clones, around 93% seen once. Sample: naive CD8+ T cells from PBMCs. Source of these receptors: a young man in good health. Some clones in this sample may be carry-over from other donors' samples. Each CDR3 is given with its conserved first and last residue. Each record gives: CDR3 length, clone size, D gene, V gene, J gene, CDR3 protein, CDR3 DNA. A D gene is named only where the DNA matches it firmly. Rows give clone size only sometimes, using once, few, many, or a class for an expanded clone.

length: 14
size: NA
D: NA
V: TRBV19
J: TRBJ2-1
CDR3: CASSIGAQVDEQFF
DNA: TGTGCCAGTAGTATAGGGGCCCAAGTGGATGAGCAGTTCTTC

length: 12
size: once
D: TRBD1
V: TRBV7-9
J: TRBJ2-1
CDR3: CASSLAQGGQFF
DNA: TGTGCCAGCAGCTTAGCTCAAGGGGGCCAGTTCTTC

length: 14
size: NA
D: NA
V: TRBV5-6
J: TRBJ2-7
CDR3: CASSWGTVAYEQYF
DNA: TGTGCCAGCAGCTGGGGGACCGTCGCATACGAGCAGTACTTC

length: 16
size: NA
D: NA
V: TRBV28
J: TRBJ2-3
CDR3: CASSLTSGPPTDTQYF
DNA: TGTGCCAGCAGTTTAACCTCGGGCCCGCCTACAGATACGCAGTATTTT

length: 15
size: NA
D: TRBD1
V: TRBV7-9
J: TRBJ1-2
CDR3: CASSTPGQGTYGYTF
DNA: TGTGCCAGCAGCACCCCGGGACAGGGTACCTATGGCTACACCTTC

length: 17
size: NA
D: TRBD1
V: TRBV7-6
J: TRBJ1-4
CDR3: CASSSRQGRGTNEKLFF
DNA: TGTGCCAGCAGCTCGAGACAGGGGAGAGGAACTAATGAAAAACTGTTTTTT

length: 11
size: NA
D: NA
V: TRBV6-6
J: TRBJ1-2
CDR3: CASKGVNGYTF
DNA: TGTGCCAGCAAAGGGGTGAACGGCTACACCTTC

length: 14
size: NA
D: NA
V: TRBV19
J: TRBJ2-3
CDR3: CASSINLGTDTQYF
DNA: TGTGCCAGTAGTATCAACCTGGGCACAGATACGCAGTATTTT

length: 16
size: NA
D: TRBD1
V: TRBV5-4
J: TRBJ1-3
CDR3: CASSRGGEGTGNTIYF
DNA: TGTGCCAGCAGCAGAGGGGGCGAGGGTACTGGAAACACCATATATTTT

length: 12
size: once
D: NA
V: TRBV19
J: TRBJ2-3
CDR3: CASSRETDTQYF
DNA: TGTGCCAGTAGCCGGGAGACAGATACGCAGTATTTT

length: 16
size: NA
D: TRBD2
V: TRBV5-1
J: TRBJ2-2
CDR3: CARSCLAGANTGELFF
DNA: TGCGCCAGAAGCTGCCTAGCGGGAGCGAACACCGGGGAGCTGTTTTTT

length: 13
size: NA
D: NA
V: TRBV11-2
J: TRBJ2-7
CDR3: CASSAPPESGEYF
DNA: TGTGCCAGCAGCGCCCCACCCGAGTCGGGGGAGTACTTC

length: 13
size: NA
D: NA
V: TRBV30
J: TRBJ1-2
CDR3: CAWSSIRDYGYTF
DNA: TGTGCCTGGAGTAGTATAAGGGACTATGGCTACACCTTC

length: 12
size: NA
D: NA
V: TRBV28
J: TRBJ1-1
CDR3: CASSLGSTEAFF
DNA: TGTGCCAGCAGTTTAGGAAGCACTGAAGCTTTCTTT

length: 16
size: NA
D: NA
V: TRBV27
J: TRBJ2-2
CDR3: CASSELAPTNTGELFF
DNA: TGTGCCAGCAGTGAACTAGCACCTACGAACACCGGGGAGCTGTTTTTT

length: 14
size: NA
D: NA
V: TRBV4-3
J: TRBJ1-1
CDR3: CASSQLGENTEAFF
DNA: TGCGCCAGCAGCCAATTGGGGGAGAACACTGAAGCTTTCTTT

length: 18
size: NA
D: TRBD1
V: TRBV28
J: TRBJ2-1
CDR3: CASRTLQQGAVPYNEQFF
DNA: TGTGCCAGCAGAACCCTCCAACAGGGGGCGGTCCCCTACAATGAGCAGTTCTTC

length: 15
size: NA
D: NA
V: TRBV27
J: TRBJ2-7
CDR3: CASSRNRALAYEQYF
DNA: TGTGCCAGCAGCCGTAACAGGGCCCTAGCCTACGAGCAGTACTTC

length: 12
size: NA
D: NA
V: TRBV5-1
J: TRBJ2-3
CDR3: CASSLAGGTQYF
DNA: TGCGCCAGCAGCTTGGCGGGCGGCACGCAGTATTTT

length: 15
size: NA
D: TRBD2
V: TRBV7-2
J: TRBJ2-7
CDR3: CASSQRAGGLYEQYF
DNA: TGTGCCAGCAGCCAGCGGGCGGGAGGGCTCTACGAGCAGTACTTC

length: 12
size: NA
D: NA
V: TRBV5-5
J: TRBJ2-7
CDR3: CASSSRAGEQYF
DNA: TGTGCCAGCAGCTCACGGGCCGGCGAGCAGTACTTC

length: 16
size: NA
D: NA
V: TRBV15
J: TRBJ1-2
CDR3: CATGAGAGNPIYGYTF
DNA: TGTGCCACCGGGGCAGGGGCCGGCAACCCTATTTATGGCTACACCTTC

length: 13
size: NA
D: TRBD2
V: TRBV7-9
J: TRBJ2-7
CDR3: CASRTAGVREQYF
DNA: TGTGCCAGCAGGACAGCGGGAGTAAGAGAGCAGTACTTC

length: 16
size: NA
D: TRBD1
V: TRBV27
J: TRBJ2-7
CDR3: CASSLARQGGSYEQYF
DNA: TGTGCCAGCAGTTTAGCGCGACAGGGGGGATCCTACGAGCAGTACTTC

length: 15
size: once
D: TRBD1
V: TRBV2
J: TRBJ2-1
CDR3: CASSAGTGVYNEQFF
DNA: TGTGCCAGCAGTGCCGGGACAGGAGTATACAATGAGCAGTTCTTC

length: 14
size: NA
D: NA
V: TRBV27
J: TRBJ2-3
CDR3: CASSGSGGTDTQYF
DNA: TGTGCCAGCAGTGGCTCGGGAGGCACAGATACGCAGTATTTT

length: 13
size: NA
D: NA
V: TRBV11-2
J: TRBJ2-7
CDR3: CASSFGVKYEQYF
DNA: TGTGCCAGCAGCTTTGGTGTTAAGTACGAGCAGTACTTC

length: 13
size: NA
D: NA
V: TRBV7-9
J: TRBJ2-3
CDR3: CASTQDDGDTQYF
DNA: TGTGCCAGCACCCAAGATGATGGAGATACGCAGTATTTT

length: 15
size: NA
D: NA
V: TRBV6-1
J: TRBJ1-5
CDR3: CASSIIRDFNQPQHF
DNA: TGTGCCAGCAGCATAATCCGGGACTTCAATCAGCCCCAGCATTTT

length: 16
size: few
D: TRBD2
V: TRBV7-8
J: TRBJ2-2
CDR3: CASSWGLALGTGELFF
DNA: TGTGCCAGCAGCTGGGGACTAGCGTTGGGCACCGGGGAGCTGTTTTTT

length: 12
size: NA
D: NA
V: TRBV29-1
J: TRBJ1-1
CDR3: CSGATGITEAFF
DNA: TGCAGCGGGGCAACAGGGATCACTGAAGCTTTCTTT

length: 16
size: NA
D: NA
V: TRBV5-1
J: TRBJ1-4
CDR3: CASSLRDIGTNEKLFF
DNA: TGCGCCAGCAGCCTCCGGGACATAGGTACTAATGAAAAACTGTTTTTT

length: 13
size: once
D: NA
V: TRBV10-3
J: TRBJ1-4
CDR3: CAISEPASEKLFF
DNA: TGTGCCATCAGTGAACCCGCCTCTGAAAAACTGTTTTTT

length: 15
size: NA
D: NA
V: TRBV28
J: TRBJ1-3
CDR3: CASSFPMNSGNTIYF
DNA: TGTGCCAGCAGTTTCCCAATGAATTCTGGAAACACCATATATTTT

length: 14
size: NA
D: NA
V: TRBV5-4
J: TRBJ2-1
CDR3: CASRPSFNYNEQFF
DNA: TGTGCCAGCAGACCCTCCTTCAACTACAATGAGCAGTTCTTC

length: 18
size: NA
D: NA
V: TRBV9
J: TRBJ2-3
CDR3: CASSVEAGRDSSTDTQYF
DNA: TGTGCCAGCAGCGTAGAGGCCGGGAGAGACTCTAGCACAGATACGCAGTATTTT

length: 14
size: few
D: NA
V: TRBV19
J: TRBJ1-1
CDR3: CASRNREWNTEAFF
DNA: TGTGCCAGTAGGAACAGGGAATGGAACACTGAAGCTTTCTTT

length: 14
size: NA
D: NA
V: TRBV7-2
J: TRBJ1-1
CDR3: CASSILDRYTEAFF
DNA: TGTGCCAGCAGCATCCTGGACCGCTACACTGAAGCTTTCTTT

length: 13
size: NA
D: NA
V: TRBV19
J: TRBJ1-1
CDR3: CASSIWVDTEAFF
DNA: TGTGCCAGTAGTATCTGGGTGGACACTGAAGCTTTCTTT

length: 15
size: NA
D: TRBD1
V: TRBV19
J: TRBJ1-5
CDR3: CASSIQGAGNQPQHF
DNA: TGTGCCAGTAGTATACAGGGGGCTGGAAATCAGCCCCAGCATTTT

length: 12
size: NA
D: NA
V: TRBV28
J: TRBJ2-7
CDR3: CASSPGSYEQYF
DNA: TGTGCCAGCAGTCCCGGCTCCTACGAGCAGTACTTC

length: 16
size: NA
D: NA
V: TRBV28
J: TRBJ2-3
CDR3: CASNRPGVAHTDTQYF
DNA: TGTGCCAGCAACAGGCCGGGGGTAGCCCACACGGATACGCAGTATTTT

length: 14
size: NA
D: TRBD1
V: TRBV25-1
J: TRBJ2-7
CDR3: CASTLGQGANEQYF
DNA: TGTGCCAGCACCTTAGGACAGGGGGCGAACGAGCAGTACTTC

length: 13
size: NA
D: NA
V: TRBV10-1
J: TRBJ2-7
CDR3: CASSQGSGYEQYF
DNA: TGCGCCAGCTCACAGGGATCCGGCTACGAGCAGTACTTC

length: 15
size: NA
D: NA
V: TRBV11-2
J: TRBJ1-3
CDR3: CASSFGPAAGNTIYF
DNA: TGTGCCAGCAGCTTCGGTCCGGCAGCTGGAAACACCATATATTTT

length: 15
size: NA
D: NA
V: TRBV4-1
J: TRBJ1-1
CDR3: CASSQVGGLNTEAFF
DNA: TGCGCCAGCAGCCAAGTCGGGGGCTTGAACACTGAAGCTTTCTTT

length: 15
size: NA
D: NA
V: TRBV28
J: TRBJ2-3
CDR3: CASSLTPRVTDTQYF
DNA: TGTGCCAGCAGTTTAACACCCAGGGTGACAGATACGCAGTATTTT

length: 14
size: NA
D: NA
V: TRBV4-3
J: TRBJ2-1
CDR3: CASSQAAGVYEQFF
DNA: TGCGCCAGCAGCCAAGCGGCCGGGGTCTATGAGCAGTTCTTC

length: 16
size: NA
D: NA
V: TRBV2
J: TRBJ2-1
CDR3: CASSSPDRTTYNEQFF
DNA: TGTGCCAGCAGTTCCCCCGACAGGACAACCTACAATGAGCAGTTCTTC

length: 17
size: once
D: TRBD2
V: TRBV27
J: TRBJ2-1
CDR3: CASSQRLAGEGYFEQFF
DNA: TGTGCCAGCAGCCAACGATTGGCGGGAGAAGGTTACTTTGAGCAGTTCTTC